A single sample is the source of the 31 T cell receptor beta chains below, sequenced in a study of T cells in Graves' hyperthyroidism and ophthalmopathy. Amplified regions were TCR beta CDR3 sequences from RNA transcripts. The TCR CDR3 was amplified in a first-round RT-PCR using the HTBI primer set. TCRdb processed the multiplex PCR reads anew with MiXCR; each CDR3 protein has one entry. The data contain hundreds of thousands of distinct CDR3 sequences, roughly 16% of them seen just once; the ten biggest clones take up 3.5% to 4%. The sample consisted of blood. The receptors were sampled from a woman aged 30 to 39 with Graves' hyperthyroidism.

The chain recombines TRBV4-1 with TRBJ1-5; D possibly corresponds to TRBD1 (5 bases). V lost 0 bases and J lost 4, with 10 bases in between. Germline CDR1 is MGHRA and CDR2 is YSYEKL. The CDR3 is 15 amino acids. The CDR3 spells CASSQDQGGNQPQHF. CDR3 coding DNA: TGCGCCAGCAGCCAAGATCAGGGAGGGAATCAGCCCCAGCATTTT.

The sample holds many counts of this clonotype. The CDR3 DNA sequence: TGTGCCAGCAGTTTTCTGGGTATCTACGAGCAGTACTTC. Encoded protein: CASSFLGIYEQYF. The chain joins TRBV12-3 or TRBV12-4 to TRBJ2-7; unclear D gene. The CDR3 totals 13 residues. Trimming stripped 3 bases from V and 3 bases from J, with 9 bases between.

This clonotype has just one count. A much more abundant neighbour one base away suggests this may be a read error. This CDR3 is missing its conserved last phenylalanine or tryptophan, likely due to a read error. V is TRBV18 and J is TRBJ2-1, with 7 bases matching TRBD1. This CDR3 spans 14 amino acids. V gave up 5 bases and J gave up 6 bases; unmatched junction bases: 7. Germline V gene lookup returns CDR1 KGHSH and CDR2 LQKENI. This CDR3 reads CASSSRTGSNEQFL. CDR3 DNA sequence: TGTGCCAGCTCATCTCGGACAGGCTCCAATGAGCAGTTCCTC.

In its sample, this clonotype was seen a few times. The chain uses TRBV4-3 and TRBJ1-2; TRBD1 might be the D (5 bases). The germline CDR1 and CDR2 sequences are LGHNA and YSLEER. The CDR3 is 13 residues long. The ends were cut back, 9 bases at V and 9 bases at J, with 20 bases in the middle. CDR3 sequence: CASRGTQGPRYTF. CDR3 bases: TGCGCCAGTAGAGGGACTCAAGGGCCCCGCTACACCTTC.

This clonotype was recorded many times. This sequence joins TRBV27 and TRBJ2-7; the D gene is possibly TRBD2 (5 bases). There are 15 residues in the CDR3. Germline CDR1 reads MNHEY; CDR2 reads SMNVEV (reference sequence). Trimming shortened V by 5 bases and J by 3 bases, and 17 bases separated the two germline ends. The CDR3 DNA reads as TGTGCCAGCAGTCCTAAGTCGGGGTTAAACTACGAGCAGTACTTC. Translating gives CASSPKSGLNYEQYF.

This clonotype was detected ten times or more. The J gene is TRBJ2-1, the V gene TRBV28; the D is unclear. In germline, CDR1 is MDHEN, CDR2 SYDVKM. This CDR3 is built from 16 residues. The ends were cut back, 6 bases at V and 0 bases at J, with 15 bases in the middle. DNA of the CDR3: TGTGCCAGCAGCTCGATAGGGTGGAGCTCCTACAATGAGCAGTTCTTC. Translated: CASSSIGWSSYNEQFF.

This clonotype showed up many times. V is TRBV7-8 and J is TRBJ1-1, with no clear D. In germline, CDR1 is SGHVS, CDR2 FQNEAQ. This CDR3 is 13 amino acids long. Between the trimmed V and J ends, which lost 1 base and 1 base, there was a span of 4 bases. CDR3 sequence reads: CASSLGSNTEAFF. Written as DNA, the CDR3 is TGTGCCAGCAGCTTAGGGTCGAACACTGAAGCTTTCTTT.

The genes are TRBV5-1 and TRBJ2-2; 7 positions agree with TRBD1. The CDR3 consists of 15 residues. Germline CDR1 and CDR2: SGHRS and YFSETQ. V lost 4 bases, J lost 6 bases, and 9 bases stayed unmatched. CDR3 region: CASSERQGRAGELFF. The CDR3 DNA follows: TGCGCCAGCAGCGAAAGACAGGGTCGGGCCGGGGAGCTGTTTTTT.

The chain couples TRBV11-2 to TRBJ1-1, with TRBD1 as a possible D gene (6 bases). This CDR3 contains 14 residues. Trimming left V 1 base short and J 8 bases short, with 14 bases between. Per the germline V gene, CDR1 is SGHAT and CDR2 is FQNNGV. CDR3 DNA sequence: TGTGCCAGCAGCTTAGGGGTTACAGGGCAGGAAGCTTTCTTT. It is translated as CASSLGVTGQEAFF.

This clonotype was recorded a few times. V gene TRBV6-1 combines with J gene TRBJ2-2; 7 bases fit TRBD2. Germline assignment: CDR1 MNHNS and CDR2 SASEGT. CDR3 length: 16 amino acids. J gave up 4 bases and V 6 bases, and 11 bases lay outside the gene matches. The CDR3 is CASSRPSGVSTGELFF. CDR3 coding DNA: TGTGCCAGCAGCCGACCTAGCGGCGTATCCACCGGGGAGCTGTTTTTT.

This clonotype was found a few times. The rearrangement uses TRBV4-1 and TRBJ2-7; no clear D. This CDR3 is 16 amino acids long. V gave up 4 bases and J gave up 1 base, with 17 bases separating them. Germline CDR1 reads MGHRA; CDR2 reads YSYEKL. As DNA, the CDR3 is TGCGCCAGCAGCCTTACCGGCGCGCTACTTTCCTACGAGCAGTACTTC. This sequence encodes CASSLTGALLSYEQYF.

The chain combines TRBV7-9 with TRBJ2-3, with unresolved D. The CDR3 totals 15 residues. CDR1 is SEHNR and CDR2 is FQNEAQ in the germline V gene (reference sequence). Trimming stripped 1 base from V and 3 bases from J, with 11 bases between. The CDR3 DNA is TGTGCCAGCAGCTTAGGGGTCGCCGGGACAGATACGCAGTATTTT. The encoded protein is CASSLGVAGTDTQYF.

At least ten counts were recorded for this clonotype. The genes are TRBV7-2 and TRBJ2-7; 11 bases align to TRBD2. The CDR3 is 15 amino acids. V gave up 5 bases and J gave up 6 bases; unmatched junction bases: 9. Germline V gives CDR1 SGHTA, CDR2 FQGNSA. The CDR3 loop is CASSHTSGSIAEQYF. The CDR3 region has the DNA TGTGCCAGCAGCCACACTAGCGGGAGTATTGCCGAGCAGTACTTC. Looking up the rest from reference TRBV7-2 and TRBJ2-7 gives the full variable domain: GAGVSQSPSNKVTEKGKDVELRCDPISGHTALYWYRQSLGQGLEFLIYFQGNSAPDKSGLPSDRFSAERTGGSVSTLTIQRTQQEDSAVYLCASSHTSGSIAEQYFGPGTRLTVT.

This clonotype was recorded at least ten times. The rearrangement joins TRBV7-2 to TRBJ2-7, with a possible D match to TRBD2 (6 bases). Germline CDR1 is SGHTA and CDR2 is FQGNSA. The ends were cut back, 5 bases at V and 3 bases at J, with 20 bases in the middle. The CDR3 is 16 amino acids. The CDR3 region is CASSQAYGGGLYEQYF. CDR3 sequence (DNA): TGTGCCAGCAGCCAGGCCTACGGGGGAGGTCTCTACGAGCAGTACTTC.

The chain couples TRBV29-1 to TRBJ2-1; either TRBD1 or TRBD2 may supply D (6 bases each). This CDR3 contains 12 residues. From germline, CDR1 is SQVTM and CDR2 ANQGSEA. With 6 bases removed from V and 7 bases from J, the gap between germline ends came to 13 bases. The CDR3 DNA is TGCAGCGTCTCGGGGGCAGCGAATGAGCAGTTCTTC. It encodes CSVSGAANEQFF.

This clonotype has just a few counts. The V gene is TRBV27, the J gene TRBJ2-1; D might be TRBD2 (6 bases). V gave up 3 bases and J gave up 12 bases, with 9 bases separating them. The CDR3 is 11 residues long. CDR1 MNHEY and CDR2 SMNVEV come from the germline V gene (reference sequence). CDR3 DNA: TGTGCCAGCAGTTTGGGGGGAAGGCAGTTCTTC. Amino acid sequence: CASSLGGRQFF.

This clonotype was counted many times. The V call is TRBV3-1, the J call TRBJ2-1, with a weak D call TRBD2 (6 bases). V lost 1 base and J lost 10, with 8 bases in between. The germline gives CDR1 LGHDT, CDR2 YNNKEL (reference sequence). CDR3 size: 12 residues. CDR3 in amino acids: CASSQGRGEQFF. The CDR3, as DNA: TGTGCCAGCAGCCAAGGTCGGGGGGAGCAGTTCTTC.

This sequence joins TRBV7-2 and TRBJ1-1; D unclear. Germline CDR1 SGHTA, CDR2 FQGNSA. V was cut by 2 bases and J by 0 bases, with 10 bases left in between. The CDR3 extends over 15 amino acids. CDR3 region: CASSLSDNMNTEAFF. Here the CDR3 DNA reads TGTGCCAGCAGCTTATCCGACAACATGAACACTGAAGCTTTCTTT.

This clonotype was seen more than once but under ten times. The V call is TRBV30, the J call TRBJ1-6; D is unresolved. In germline, CDR1 is GTSNPN, CDR2 SVGIG (reference sequence). V lost 8 bases, J lost 0 bases, and 11 bases lay in between. The CDR3 is 14 residues long. The chain's CDR3 is CASGYGSYNSPLHF. DNA for the CDR3: TGTGCCAGCGGCTACGGCTCCTATAATTCACCCCTCCACTTT.

The rearrangement links TRBV9 to TRBJ1-5; 8 bases map to TRBD1. The V gene's germline CDR1 is SGDLS and CDR2 YYNGEE. V shed 0 bases and J 6 bases; nucleotides not matched to a gene: 2. The CDR3 has 14 residues. The CDR3 here is CASSVGTGTQPQHF. CDR3 DNA: TGTGCCAGCAGCGTAGGGACAGGGACTCAGCCCCAGCATTTT.

This clonotype showed up many times. The chain recombines TRBV7-2 with TRBJ2-7; no clear D. Between the trimmed V and J ends, which lost 5 bases and 0 bases, there was a span of 14 bases. Germline-derived CDR1 and CDR2 are SGHTA and FQGNSA. This CDR3 spans 15 amino acids. This CDR3 reads CASSRTLGHSYEQYF. The CDR3 coding sequence is TGTGCCAGCAGCCGCACATTAGGCCACTCCTACGAGCAGTACTTC.

Remarks on this clonotype: A clone one base away is much larger, so this may be a read error. The missing conserved phenylalanine or tryptophan at the end of this CDR3 makes a read error likely. The chain carries TRBV30 and TRBJ1-2; D not resolved. The CDR3 is 14 amino acids. V was shortened by 4 bases and J by 3 bases, with 15 bases between the two germline ends. Germline V gives CDR1 GTSNPN, CDR2 SVGIG (reference sequence). In nucleotides, the CDR3 is TGTGCCTGGAATGGACCGCCGAAGGACTATGGCTACACCCTC. It codes for CAWNGPPKDYGYTL.

This clonotype was detected many times. This rearrangement joins TRBV4-3 to TRBJ1-1; perhaps TRBD1 as D (5 bases). CDR1 is LGHNA, CDR2 YSLEER, per germline. V was pared by 0 bases and J by 1 base, with 6 bases between. This CDR3 is 14 amino acids long. In DNA, the CDR3 is TGCGCCAGCAGCCAAGAGAGGGGGAACACTGAAGCTTTCTTT. Encoded protein: CASSQERGNTEAFF.

Ten or more counts support this clonotype. This rearrangement joins TRBV7-2 to TRBJ2-3; D is uncertain. This CDR3 is built from 14 residues. CDR1 and CDR2 (germline): SGHTA, FQGNSA. V was clipped by 2 bases and J by 0 bases, with 6 bases between them. CDR3 in DNA: TGTGCCAGCAGCTTACTGACTAGCACAGATACGCAGTATTTT. This sequence encodes CASSLLTSTDTQYF.

This clonotype was detected only a few times. V gene TRBV20-1 combines with J gene TRBJ1-2; the D gene is possibly TRBD1 (5 bases). CDR1 is DFQATT and CDR2 is SNEGSKA in the germline V gene (reference sequence). V shed 3 bases and J shed 3 bases, with 17 bases lying between them. The CDR3 loop spans 15 amino acids. In nucleotides, the CDR3 is TGCAGTGCTAGGGGGCCCCGGGCCTTAGACTATGGCTACACCTTC. Its translation is CSARGPRALDYGYTF.

The chain is built from TRBV7-8 and TRBJ2-1, with 8 bases matching TRBD1. The CDR3 length is 13 residues. The J segment lost 8 bases and the V segment lost 2 bases, leaving 2 bases of the junction unmatched. The germline CDR1 and CDR2 sequences are SGHVS and FQNEAQ. As DNA, the CDR3 is TGTGCCAGCAGCTTACAGGGGGCGTATGAGCAGTTCTTC. Amino acids: CASSLQGAYEQFF.

This clonotype has at least ten counts. This sequence joins TRBV11-2 and TRBJ2-5; the D gene is possibly TRBD1 (6 bases). Germline assignment: CDR1 SGHAT and CDR2 FQNNGV. The CDR3 extends over 14 amino acids. Trimming stripped 6 bases from V and 2 bases from J, with 13 bases between. CDR3 DNA sequence: TGTGCCAGCAGAAGGACAGTCAGACAAGAGACCCAGTACTTC. Protein: CASRRTVRQETQYF.

V is TRBV27 and J is TRBJ2-1; TRBD2 agrees at 9 bases. V shed 5 bases and J 8 bases; nucleotides not matched to a gene: 10. Germline V gene lookup returns CDR1 MNHEY and CDR2 SMNVEV (reference sequence). CDR3 length: 15 amino acids. CDR3 sequence reads: CASSMRTSAWDEQFF. The CDR3 DNA reads as TGTGCCAGCAGTATGAGGACTAGCGCGTGGGATGAGCAGTTCTTC.

This clonotype was seen only a few times. The chain joins TRBV28 to TRBJ2-4, with 7 bases fitting TRBD2. This CDR3 contains 13 residues. J was trimmed by 8 bases and V by 9 bases; bases with no gene match: 10. Germline CDR1 and CDR2: MDHEN and SYDVKM. For the CDR3, the DNA is TGTGCCAGTACCGCCGGGGGGAGAGACATTCAGTACTTC. This translates into CASTAGGRDIQYF.

This clonotype was counted a few times. The gene calls are TRBV20-1 and TRBJ1-1; 8 bases are a match to TRBD1. This CDR3 comprises 15 residues. Per germline, CDR1 DFQATT and CDR2 SNEGSKA (reference sequence). V lost 0 bases, J lost 1 base, and 4 bases stayed unmatched. The chain's CDR3 is CSARDLGQGNTEAFF. In nucleotides, the CDR3 is TGCAGTGCTAGAGATCTAGGACAGGGGAACACTGAAGCTTTCTTT.

In this sample, this clonotype turned up a few times. This chain joins TRBV10-3 and TRBJ2-2; D is ambiguous. Germline values: CDR1 ENHRY, CDR2 SYGVKD. The CDR3 totals 14 residues. The V gene lost 1 base and the J gene lost 1 base, with 4 bases spanning the gap. CDR3 residues: CAISEYGNTGELFF. In DNA form, the CDR3 reads TGTGCCATCAGTGAGTACGGGAACACCGGGGAGCTGTTTTTT.